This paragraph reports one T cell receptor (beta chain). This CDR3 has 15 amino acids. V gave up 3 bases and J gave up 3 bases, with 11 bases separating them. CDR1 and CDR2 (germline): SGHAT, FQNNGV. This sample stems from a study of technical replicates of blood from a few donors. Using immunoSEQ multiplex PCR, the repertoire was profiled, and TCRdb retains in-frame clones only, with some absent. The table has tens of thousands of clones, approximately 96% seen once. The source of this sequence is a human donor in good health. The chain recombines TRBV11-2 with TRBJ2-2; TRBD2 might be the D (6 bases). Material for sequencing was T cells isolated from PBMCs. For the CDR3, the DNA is TGTGCCAGCAGCTTGAGTGGAGGGCACACCGGGGAGCTGTTTTTT. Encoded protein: CASSLSGGHTGELFF. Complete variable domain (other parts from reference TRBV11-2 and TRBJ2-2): EAGVAQSPRYKIIEKRQSVAFWCNPISGHATLYWYQQILGQGPKLLIQFQNNGVVDDSQLPKDRFSAERLKGVDSTLKIQPAKLEDSAVYLCASSLSGGHTGELFFGEGSRLTVL.